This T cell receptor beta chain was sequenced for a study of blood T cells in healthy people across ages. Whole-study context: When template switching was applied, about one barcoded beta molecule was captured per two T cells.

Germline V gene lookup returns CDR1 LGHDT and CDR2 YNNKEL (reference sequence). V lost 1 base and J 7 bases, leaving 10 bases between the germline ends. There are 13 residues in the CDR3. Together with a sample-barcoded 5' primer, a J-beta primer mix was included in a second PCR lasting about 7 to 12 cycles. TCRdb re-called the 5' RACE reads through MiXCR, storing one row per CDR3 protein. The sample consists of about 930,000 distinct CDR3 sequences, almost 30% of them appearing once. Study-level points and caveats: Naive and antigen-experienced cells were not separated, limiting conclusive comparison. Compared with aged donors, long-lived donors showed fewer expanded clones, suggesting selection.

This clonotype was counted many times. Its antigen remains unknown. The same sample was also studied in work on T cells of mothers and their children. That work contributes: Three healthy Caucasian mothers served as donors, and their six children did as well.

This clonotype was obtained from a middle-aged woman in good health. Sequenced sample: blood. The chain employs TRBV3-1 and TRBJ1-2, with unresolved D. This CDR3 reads CASSQVTGSGYTF. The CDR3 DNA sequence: TGTGCCAGCAGCCAAGTAACGGGTAGTGGCTACACCTTC.